The T cell receptor beta chain under discussion was sequenced for a study of T cells in tuberculosis. Clones were read by immunoSEQ multiplex PCR, and TCRdb kept only the in-frame ones, dropping some. This sample yields about 10,000 clones, of which around 94% are seen a single time; about an eighth belongs to the top ten. V was cut by 3 bases and J by 9 bases, with 18 bases left in between. This CDR3 has 15 residues. CDR1 and CDR2 from the germline V gene are MDHEN and SYDVKM. This receptor was taken from an adult with tuberculosis. The genes are TRBV28 and TRBJ2-1, with D perhaps TRBD2 (6 bases). Sequenced: PBMCs. This CDR3 reads CASSFFSGSLGEQFF. The CDR3 nucleotides are TGTGCCAGCAGTTTCTTTAGCGGATCCCTGGGTGAGCAGTTCTTC.